These 27 T cell receptor beta chains were all obtained from the same sample, sequenced in a study of T cell responses to AZD1222 COVID-19 vaccine. Generated by immunoSEQ multiplex PCR, the TCRdb table keeps only in-frame clones and is missing some. The data contain about 160,000 clones, about 93% of them seen just once; the ten biggest clones take up about 1.3%. Sequencing used peripheral blood, obtained on day 0 of AZD1222 vaccination. These receptors all stem from an adult in good health.

This rearrangement joins TRBV27 to TRBJ1-1, with TRBD1 as a possible D gene (5 bases). CDR1 and CDR2 (germline): MNHEY, SMNVEV (reference sequence). Between the trimmed V and J ends, which lost 6 bases and 0 bases, there was a span of 14 bases. The CDR3 length is 15 residues. CDR3: CASRDIKRMNTEAFF. CDR3 coding DNA: TGTGCCAGCAGGGACATCAAAAGGATGAACACTGAAGCTTTCTTT.

This sequence joins TRBV27 and TRBJ1-6; 9 bases map to TRBD1. The CDR3 has 17 residues. J gave up 1 base and V 4 bases, and 5 bases lay outside the gene matches. Germline assignment: CDR1 MNHEY and CDR2 SMNVEV (reference sequence). CDR3 DNA sequence: TGTGCCAGCAGTTCACAGGGGGCAGCATCCTATAATTCACCCCTCCACTTT. It translates to CASSSQGAASYNSPLHF.

V is TRBV24-1 and J is TRBJ1-4, with D unclear. With 0 bases removed from V and 7 bases from J, the gap between germline ends came to 2 bases. The CDR3 is 12 amino acids. The germline V gene encodes CDR1 KGHDR and CDR2 SFDVKD. CDR3: CATSDLSEKLFF. The DNA of the CDR3 is TGTGCCACCAGTGATTTGAGTGAAAAACTGTTTTTT.

With regard to this clone: The junction shows a germline mismatch at one end, possibly a read error. The chain joins TRBV5-1 to TRBJ2-5; 7 bases align to TRBD2. Germline assignment: CDR1 SGHRS and CDR2 YFSETQ. This CDR3 has 14 amino acids. DNA for the CDR3: TGCGCCCGCAGCTGGGGGGGGGTTCAAGAGACCCAGTACTTC. Translation: CARSWGGVQETQYF.

The rearrangement uses TRBV27 and TRBJ1-2; 10 bases agree with TRBD1. V lost 9 bases, J lost 5 bases, and 6 bases stayed unmatched. Germline lookup yields CDR1 MNHEY and CDR2 SMNVEV (reference sequence). The CDR3 has 13 residues. CDR3 region: CASGPGQGYGYTF. For the CDR3, the DNA is TGTGCCAGTGGACCGGGACAGGGGTATGGCTACACCTTC.

The rearrangement links TRBV29-1 to TRBJ1-2; the D is unclear. The CDR3 covers 13 residues. V dropped 0 bases and J dropped 4 bases, with 9 bases sitting between them. Germline V gene lookup returns CDR1 SQVTM and CDR2 ANQGSEA. The CDR3 loop is CSVEDLEIYGYTF. CDR3 sequence (DNA): TGCAGCGTTGAAGATCTCGAAATCTATGGCTACACCTTC.

The rearrangement joins TRBV5-1 to TRBJ1-1, with 9 positions matching TRBD1. Germline V CDR1 and CDR2: SGHRS, YFSETQ. This CDR3 contains 15 residues. The V segment lost 3 bases and the J segment 8 bases; nucleotides outside the gene matches: 11. CDR3: CASSSGQGRAPEAFF. The CDR3 DNA follows: TGCGCCAGCAGCTCGGGACAGGGACGAGCACCCGAAGCTTTCTTT.

The chain combines TRBV6-4 with TRBJ2-3; TRBD2 aligns across 14 bases. The CDR3 sequence is 18 residues long. Germline CDR1 and CDR2: MRHNA and SNTAGT. V was pared by 0 bases and J by 1 base, with 3 bases of the junction left unmatched. For the CDR3, the DNA is TGTGCCAGCAGTGACTCCGGGACTAGCGGGGGTGGCACAGATACGCAGTATTTT. As protein: CASSDSGTSGGGTDTQYF.

This clone was counted a single time. The chain has TRBV10-3 and TRBJ1-3; D remains unclear. Germline lookup yields CDR1 ENHRY and CDR2 SYGVKD. This CDR3 contains 16 residues. V was trimmed by 6 bases and J by 2 bases, leaving 17 bases between them. CDR3 nucleotide sequence: TGTGCCATCAGAAGCCTCACTGACGGACCTGGAAACACCATATATTTT. Translating it yields CAIRSLTDGPGNTIYF.

The J gene is TRBJ1-3, the V gene TRBV9; D uncertain. Germline V gene lookup returns CDR1 SGDLS and CDR2 YYNGEE. V was shortened by 4 bases and J by 2 bases, with 13 bases between the two germline ends. The CDR3 is made up of 15 amino acids. CDR3 sequence (DNA): TGTGCCAGCAGCCCCGGATTTACCACTGGAAACACCATATATTTT. This translates into CASSPGFTTGNTIYF.

The genes are TRBV6-6 and TRBJ2-2, with TRBD1 matching over 8 bases. This CDR3 spans 16 amino acids. V shed 5 bases, J shed 1 base, and the junction held 6 bases outside the gene matches. CDR1 is MNHNY and CDR2 is SVGAGI in the germline V gene (reference sequence). In DNA, the CDR3 is TGTGCCAGCAGTCGTGAAGACAGGGGGAACACCGGGGAGCTGTTTTTT. As protein: CASSREDRGNTGELFF.

This sequence joins TRBV18 and TRBJ1-4; 8 nucleotides match TRBD1. The V and J ends lost 3 bases and 5 bases, in that order; junction bases with no gene match: 8. The CDR3 runs to 16 residues. Germline CDR1 is KGHSH and CDR2 is LQKENI. DNA of the CDR3: TGTGCCAGCTCACCGCGACAGGGGAGGGCGAATGAAAAACTGTTTTTT. Translated: CASSPRQGRANEKLFF.

In this sample, this clone turned up once. The chain links TRBV7-9 to TRBJ2-1, with D unresolved. Between the trimmed V and J ends, which lost 5 bases and 10 bases, there was a span of 21 bases. Per germline, CDR1 SEHNR and CDR2 FQNEAQ (reference sequence). This CDR3 has 15 residues. This CDR3 is CASSPRVDGLREQFF. As DNA, the CDR3 is TGTGCCAGCAGCCCAAGGGTGGACGGCTTGAGGGAGCAGTTCTTC. Filled out from reference TRBV7-9 and TRBJ2-1, the complete variable domain reads DTGVSQNPRHKITKRGQNVTFRCDPISEHNRLYWYRQTLGQGPEFLTYFQNEAQLEKSRLLSDRFSAERPKGSFSTLEIQRTEQGDSAMYLCASSPRVDGLREQFFGPGTRLTVL.

The genes are TRBV5-6 and TRBJ2-1; TRBD2 aligns across 13 bases. Trimming removed 4 bases from V and 6 bases from J; junction bases left unmatched: 10. The V gene's germline CDR1 is SGHDT and CDR2 YYEEEE. The CDR3 length is 17 residues. Here the CDR3 reads CASSPAGTSGVGNEQFF. Written as DNA, the CDR3 is TGTGCCAGCAGCCCGGCAGGGACTAGCGGGGTGGGCAATGAGCAGTTCTTC. Full variable domain (remainder filled in from reference TRBV5-6 and TRBJ2-1): DAGVTQSPTHLIKTRGQQVTLRCSPKSGHDTVSWYQQALGQGPQFIFQYYEEEERQRGNFPDRFSGHQFPNYSSELNVNALLLGDSALYLCASSPAGTSGVGNEQFFGPGTRLTVL.

The chain has TRBV4-1 and TRBJ2-3, with 8 bases aligning to TRBD2. This CDR3 is built from 16 residues. CDR1 and CDR2 from the germline V gene are MGHRA and YSYEKL. V dropped 1 base and J dropped 2; count of bases not matched to a gene: 5. The CDR3 bases are TGCGCCAGCAGCCAAGGTAGCGGGGTTTCCACAGATACGCAGTATTTT. This sequence encodes CASSQGSGVSTDTQYF.

This rearrangement joins TRBV5-4 to TRBJ2-5; 7 bases map to TRBD2. The junction had 5 bases not matched to a gene; V was cut back by 1 base and J by 5 bases. CDR3 length: 14 amino acids. The germline gives CDR1 SGHNT, CDR2 YYREEE (reference sequence). The DNA of the CDR3 is TGTGCCAGCAGCTTGTCCGCGGGAGTGGAGACCCAGTACTTC. It encodes CASSLSAGVETQYF. The full variable domain, its missing parts supplied by reference TRBV5-4 and TRBJ2-5, is ETGVTQSPTHLIKTRGQQVTLRCSSQSGHNTVSWYQQALGQGPQFIFQYYREEENGRGNFPPRFSGLQFPNYSSELNVNALELDDSALYLCASSLSAGVETQYFGPGTRLLVL.

The chain joins TRBV19 to TRBJ2-2, with D unresolved. The CDR3 has 14 amino acids. V shed 11 bases and J shed 3 bases, with 16 bases lying between them. Germline CDR1 reads LNHDA; CDR2 reads SQIVND (reference sequence). The CDR3: CAVSEDRDTGELFF. The CDR3 nucleotides read TGTGCCGTATCCGAGGATAGGGACACCGGGGAGCTGTTTTTT.

This clone was detected only a few times. V usage is TRBV28 and J usage is TRBJ1-2, with D hard to call. Germline V gene data show CDR1 as MDHEN and CDR2 as SYDVKM. The V end lost 6 bases, the J end lost 5 bases, and 16 bases lay between the germline ends. The CDR3 loop spans 14 amino acids. The CDR3 bases are TGTGCCAGCAGCTACCCACCGGGGTTTTATGGCTACACCTTC. Translation gives CASSYPPGFYGYTF.

The V and J genes are TRBV6-1 and TRBJ1-2; no reliable D call. Germline V gives CDR1 MNHNS, CDR2 SASEGT. V was trimmed by 1 base and J by 1 base, leaving 7 bases between them. The CDR3 contains 14 residues. The CDR3: CASSEGPGNYGYTF. Here the CDR3 DNA reads TGTGCCAGCAGTGAAGGCCCTGGTAACTATGGCTACACCTTC.

This clone was seen just once. The gene calls are TRBV9 and TRBJ1-1; 9 positions match TRBD1. Unmatched junction bases numbered 17, after V lost 5 bases and J lost 3 bases. The CDR3 loop spans 18 amino acids. In germline, CDR1 is SGDLS, CDR2 YYNGEE. As DNA, the CDR3 is TGTGCCAGCAGAGCTGAACACGGGACAGGGATTGGGGACACTGAAGCTTTCTTT. It specifies CASRAEHGTGIGDTEAFF. The full variable domain, in which reference TRBV9 and TRBJ1-1 provide the parts outside the CDR3, is DSGVTQTPKHLITATGQRVTLRCSPRSGDLSVYWYQQSLDQGLQFLIQYYNGEERAKGNILERFSAQQFPDLHSELNLSSLELGDSALYFCASRAEHGTGIGDTEAFFGQGTRLTVV.

The chain uses TRBV19 and TRBJ2-5, with 8 bases that match TRBD1. This CDR3 comprises 14 residues. From germline, CDR1 is LNHDA and CDR2 SQIVND (reference sequence). The trim removed 2 bases at V and 4 bases at J, leaving 3 bases unmatched. The CDR3 loop reads CASSISGGGETQYF. The CDR3 coding sequence is TGTGCCAGTAGTATATCAGGGGGCGGAGAGACCCAGTACTTC.

The genes are TRBV10-1 and TRBJ2-3; 7 nucleotides match TRBD2. Germline V gene lookup returns CDR1 WNHNN and CDR2 SYGVQD (reference sequence). V shed 0 bases and J 11 bases; nucleotides not matched to a gene: 5. The CDR3 covers 13 residues. The CDR3, as DNA: TGCGCCAGCAGTGAGTCTAAGCGGGGTCTGCAGTATTTT. Amino acid sequence: CASSESKRGLQYF.

The rearrangement links TRBV11-2 to TRBJ2-5; TRBD2 matches at 8 bases. V shed 1 base and J 5 bases; nucleotides not matched to a gene: 9. Germline lookup yields CDR1 SGHAT and CDR2 FQNNGV. CDR3 size: 16 residues. The CDR3 region has the DNA TGTGCCAGCAGCTTAGTCGACGGGAGGGCCCGGGAGACCCAGTACTTC. This translates into CASSLVDGRARETQYF.

The chain uses TRBV18 and TRBJ2-7; TRBD1 aligns across 8 bases. The germline CDR1 and CDR2 sequences are KGHSH and LQKENI. V was clipped by 3 bases and J by 5 bases; unmatched bases: 6. This CDR3 is built from 14 residues. The CDR3 sequence: CASSPAAGGDEQYV. In DNA, the CDR3 is TGTGCCAGCTCACCCGCGGCAGGGGGCGACGAGCAGTACGTC.

The V gene is TRBV7-8, the J gene TRBJ2-7; 9 nucleotides match TRBD1. The germline V gene has CDR1 SGHVS and CDR2 FQNEAQ. V lost 2 bases, J lost 12 bases, and 8 bases stayed unmatched. CDR3 length: 13 amino acids. The CDR3 DNA is TGTGCCAGCAGCTTAACAGTACAGGGGGCCGCGTACGTC. Residues: CASSLTVQGAAYV.

The rearrangement uses TRBV30 and TRBJ1-3; D is ambiguous. The V and J ends lost 5 bases and 0 bases respectively, with 8 bases between them. Germline V gene sequence: CDR1 GTSNPN, CDR2 SVGIG (reference sequence). CDR3 length: 13 amino acids. CDR3 coding DNA: TGTGCCTGGGCCTCCAGCTCTGGAAACACCATATATTTT. Protein: CAWASSSGNTIYF.

The gene calls are TRBV28 and TRBJ2-2; 10 bases match TRBD2. J was trimmed by 6 bases and V by 7 bases; bases with no gene match: 5. The CDR3 runs 14 residues. Germline-derived CDR1 and CDR2 are MDHEN and SYDVKM. The CDR3 region is CASTASGSPGELFF. As DNA, the CDR3 is TGTGCCAGCACGGCTAGCGGGAGTCCCGGGGAGCTGTTTTTT.